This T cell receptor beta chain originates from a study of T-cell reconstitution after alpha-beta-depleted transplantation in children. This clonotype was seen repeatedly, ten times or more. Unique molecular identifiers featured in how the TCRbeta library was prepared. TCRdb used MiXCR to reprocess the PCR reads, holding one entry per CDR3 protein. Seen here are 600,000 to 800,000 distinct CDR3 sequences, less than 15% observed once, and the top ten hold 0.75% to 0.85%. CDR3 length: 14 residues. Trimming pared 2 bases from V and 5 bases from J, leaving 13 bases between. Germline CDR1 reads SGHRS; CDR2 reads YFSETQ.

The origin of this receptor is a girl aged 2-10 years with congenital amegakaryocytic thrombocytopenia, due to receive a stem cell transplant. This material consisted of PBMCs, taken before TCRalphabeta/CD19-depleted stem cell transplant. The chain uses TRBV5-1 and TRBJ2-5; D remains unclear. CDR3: CASSFKDSRETQYF. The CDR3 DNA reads TGCGCCAGCAGCTTTAAGGATAGTCGGGAGACCCAGTACTTC. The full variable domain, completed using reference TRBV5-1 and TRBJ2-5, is KAGVTQTPRYLIKTRGQQVTLSCSPISGHRSVSWYQQTPGQGLQFLFEYFSETQRNKGNFPGRFSGRQFSNSRSEMNVSTLELGDSALYLCASSFKDSRETQYFGPGTRLLVL.